Shown below are 2 T cell receptor beta chains from a single sample sequenced in a study of shared clonotypes between healthy human individuals. Some clones are missing from TCRdb's copy, which holds only in-frame ones; the method was immunoSEQ multiplex PCR. Of under 2.5 million clones listed, around 93% are singletons. Sequencing was carried out using naive CD4+ T cells from PBMCs. The subset is: CD45RA+ positively selected. These receptors were taken from a man younger than 30 in good health. Some clones in this sample may be carry-over from other donors' samples.

The genes are TRBV7-2 and TRBJ1-2; 9 positions agree with TRBD1. CDR1 SGHTA and CDR2 FQGNSA come from the germline V gene. The CDR3 has 15 amino acids. V lost 4 bases, J lost 4 bases, and 7 bases stayed unmatched. The CDR3: CASSSPGQGGYGYTF. CDR3 in DNA: TGTGCCAGCAGCTCACCGGGACAGGGTGGCTATGGCTACACCTTC.

This chain connects TRBV19 to TRBJ2-5; 9 bases are a match to TRBD1. The V and J ends lost 2 bases and 5 bases, in that order; junction bases with no gene match: 3. Germline values: CDR1 LNHDA, CDR2 SQIVND (reference sequence). The CDR3 contains 14 residues. As DNA, the CDR3 is TGTGCCAGTAGTATATCGACAGGGGGGGAGACCCAGTACTTC. This translates into CASSISTGGETQYF.